This TCR beta chain is drawn from a study of blood T cell repertoires in COVID-19. Overall study: Specimens from acute and convalescent COVID-19 originated in the United States, Italy and Spain. PBMCs, B-cell-depleted T cells, or T cells were the source of the cDNA or gDNA that made up the material.

Methods used by the authors: Cell counts per sample came from amplifying reference gene primers. Data came from immunoSEQ multiplex PCR; TCRdb stores just in-frame clones and leaves some out. V, J and clone size were drawn from that table, and D and trimming were deduced from the DNA. Of some 400,000 clones detected, approximately 80% appear once; the ten largest clones hold under 1.2%. The CDR3 spans 16 residues. Trimming at V came to 3 bases and at J to 10 bases, leaving 11 bases not matched to a gene. Looked up from germline, CDR1 is SGHDT and CDR2 is YYEEEE. The sample was peripheral blood. The gene calls are TRBV5-6 and TRBJ1-6; the match to TRBD1 covers 9 bases. This TCR came from a human donor with acute or convalescent COVID-19. The donor label of this sample is uncertain. The chain's CDR3 is CASSSLPGQGYSPLHF. In DNA, the CDR3 is TGTGCCAGCAGCTCACTCCCGGGACAGGGTTACTCACCCCTCCACTTT. The full variable domain, with the rest looked up from reference TRBV5-6 and TRBJ1-6, is DAGVTQSPTHLIKTRGQQVTLRCSPKSGHDTVSWYQQALGQGPQFIFQYYEEEERQRGNFPDRFSGHQFPNYSSELNVNALLLGDSALYLCASSSLPGQGYSPLHFGNGTRLTVT.